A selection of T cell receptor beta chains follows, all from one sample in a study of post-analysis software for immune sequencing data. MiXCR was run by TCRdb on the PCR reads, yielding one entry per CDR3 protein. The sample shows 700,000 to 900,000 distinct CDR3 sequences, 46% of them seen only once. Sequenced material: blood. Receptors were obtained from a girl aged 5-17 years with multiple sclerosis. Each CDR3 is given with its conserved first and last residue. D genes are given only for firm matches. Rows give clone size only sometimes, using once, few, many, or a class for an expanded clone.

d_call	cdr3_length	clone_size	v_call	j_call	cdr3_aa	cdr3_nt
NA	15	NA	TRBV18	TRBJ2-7	CASSPPGFKSYEQYF	TGTGCCAGCTCCCCCCCGGGATTTAAATCCTACGAGCAGTACTTC
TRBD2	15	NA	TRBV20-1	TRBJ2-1	CSASTSGRVLNEQFF	TGCAGTGCTAGCACTAGCGGGAGGGTTCTCAATGAGCAGTTCTTC
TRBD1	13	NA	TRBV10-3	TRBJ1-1	CATRTGRNTEAFF	TGTGCCACCCGGACAGGAAGGAACACTGAAGCTTTCTTT
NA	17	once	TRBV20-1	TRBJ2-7	CSARDSAGTRSSYEQYF	TGCAGTGCTAGAGACTCCGCCGGGACCCGTAGCTCCTACGAGCAGTACTTC
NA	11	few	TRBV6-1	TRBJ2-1	CASSEVQRQFF	TGTGCCAGCAGTGAAGTACAACGGCAGTTCTTC
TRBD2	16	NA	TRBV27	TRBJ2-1	CASSFRASGRLNEQFF	TGTGCCAGCAGTTTTAGGGCTAGCGGGAGGTTAAATGAGCAGTTCTTC
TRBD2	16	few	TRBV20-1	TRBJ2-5	CSARPLLAGGQETQYF	TGCAGTGCCCGGCCCTTACTAGCGGGAGGCCAAGAGACCCAGTACTTC
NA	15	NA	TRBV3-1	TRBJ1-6	CASSQEGRPVVPLHF	TGTGCCAGCAGCCAAGAAGGCCGGCCAGTGGTGCCCCTCCACTTT
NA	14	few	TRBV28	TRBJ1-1	CASSFGSLNTEAFF	TGTGCCAGCAGTTTTGGCAGCTTGAACACTGAAGCTTTCTTT
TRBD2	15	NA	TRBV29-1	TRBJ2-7	CSVDMGGGKRYEQYF	TGCAGCGTTGATATGGGCGGGGGGAAACGCTACGAGCAGTACTTC
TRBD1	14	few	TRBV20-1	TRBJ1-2	CSARGPDRAYGYTF	TGCAGTGCTAGAGGCCCGGACAGGGCGTATGGCTACACCTTC
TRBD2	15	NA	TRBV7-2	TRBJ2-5	CASSLSSGDQETQYF	TGTGCCAGCAGCTTATCTAGCGGGGACCAAGAGACCCAGTACTTC
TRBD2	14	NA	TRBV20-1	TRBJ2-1	CSASGRSTYNEQFF	TGCAGTGCTAGCGGGAGGTCTACCTACAATGAGCAGTTCTTC
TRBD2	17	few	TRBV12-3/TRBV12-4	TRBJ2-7	CASSHNAGTSFSYEQYF	TGTGCCAGCAGCCACAACGCCGGGACTAGCTTCTCCTACGAGCAGTACTTC